This T cell receptor (beta chain) stems from a study of blood T cell repertoires in COVID-19. Across the study: Acute and convalescent COVID-19 specimens originated in the United States, Italy and Spain. T cells, B-cell-depleted T cells, or PBMCs provided the cDNA or gDNA that served as material.

It was during active infection that Seattle patients were enrolled and then longitudinally followed. V lost 4 bases and J lost 6; bases outside the gene matches: 10. The V gene's germline CDR1 is SGHTS and CDR2 YDEGEE. The CDR3 runs 15 residues. Source study methods: By means of reference gene primer amplification, nucleated cell counts were estimated. Sequencing used immunoSEQ multiplex PCR; TCRdb keeps in-frame clones, though not all of them. The V and J calls and the clone size are those of that table, but D and trimming were determined from the DNA. The repertoire holds about 180,000 clones, with approximately 83% as singletons.

This chain uses TRBV5-8 with TRBJ1-1; 9 bases align to TRBD1. This TCR was sampled from a woman between 40 and 50 years old with COVID-19, enrolled during active disease. The specimen sequenced was peripheral blood. In DNA, the CDR3 is TGTGCCAGCAGCCAGATCGGACAGGGGAAGGCTGAAGCTTTCTTT. This sequence encodes CASSQIGQGKAEAFF.